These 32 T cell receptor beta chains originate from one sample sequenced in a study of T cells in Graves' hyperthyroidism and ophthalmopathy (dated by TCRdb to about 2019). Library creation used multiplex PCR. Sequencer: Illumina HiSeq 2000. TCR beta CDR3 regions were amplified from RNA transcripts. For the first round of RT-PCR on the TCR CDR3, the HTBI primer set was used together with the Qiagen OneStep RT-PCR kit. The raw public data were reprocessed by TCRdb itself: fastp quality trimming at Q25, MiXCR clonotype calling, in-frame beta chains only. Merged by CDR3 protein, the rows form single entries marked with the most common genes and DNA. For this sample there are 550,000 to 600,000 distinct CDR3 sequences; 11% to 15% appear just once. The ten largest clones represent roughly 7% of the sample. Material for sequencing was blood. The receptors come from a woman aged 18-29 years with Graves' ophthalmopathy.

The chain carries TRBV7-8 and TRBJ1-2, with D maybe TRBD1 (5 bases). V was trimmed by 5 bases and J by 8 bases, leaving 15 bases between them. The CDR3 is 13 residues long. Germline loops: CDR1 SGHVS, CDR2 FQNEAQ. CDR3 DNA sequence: TGTGCCAGCAGCCCGAGGGGCGGGCGCGGCTACACCTTC. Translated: CASSPRGGRGYTF. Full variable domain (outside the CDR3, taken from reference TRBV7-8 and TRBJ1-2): GAGVSQSPRYKVAKRGQDVALRCDPISGHVSLFWYQQALGQGPEFLTYFQNEAQLDKSGLPSDRFFAERPEGSVSTLKIQRTQQEDSAVYLCASSPRGGRGYTFGSGTRLTVV.

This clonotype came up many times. CDR3 protein: CASRPRRGTAGELFF. CDR3 sequence (DNA): TGTGCCAGCAGACCTCGACGAGGGACGGCCGGGGAGCTGTTTTTT. This chain connects TRBV6-1 to TRBJ2-2, with D possibly being TRBD1 or TRBD2 (5 bases each). The V gene lost 6 bases and the J gene lost 6 bases, with 17 bases spanning the gap. The CDR3 length is 15 residues. CDR1 MNHNS and CDR2 SASEGT come from the germline V gene.

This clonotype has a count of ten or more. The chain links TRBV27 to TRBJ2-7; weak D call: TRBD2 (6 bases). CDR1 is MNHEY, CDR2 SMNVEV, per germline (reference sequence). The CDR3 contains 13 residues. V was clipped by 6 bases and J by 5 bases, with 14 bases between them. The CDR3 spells CASSTRGRNEQYF. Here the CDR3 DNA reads TGTGCCAGCAGCACCCGAGGGAGGAACGAGCAGTACTTC.

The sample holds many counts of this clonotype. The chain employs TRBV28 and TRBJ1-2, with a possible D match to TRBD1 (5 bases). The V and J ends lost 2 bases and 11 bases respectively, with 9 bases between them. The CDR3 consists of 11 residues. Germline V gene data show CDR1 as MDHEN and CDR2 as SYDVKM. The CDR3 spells CASSLLRVYTF. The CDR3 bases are TGTGCCAGCAGTTTACTCAGGGTTTACACCTTC.

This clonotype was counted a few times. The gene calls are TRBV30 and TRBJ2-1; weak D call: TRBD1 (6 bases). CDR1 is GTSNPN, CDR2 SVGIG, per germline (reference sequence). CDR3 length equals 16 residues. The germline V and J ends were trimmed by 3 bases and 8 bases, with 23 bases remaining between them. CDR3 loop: CAWRPPTRGIGDEQFF. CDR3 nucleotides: TGTGCCTGGAGACCCCCCACGAGGGGGATCGGGGATGAGCAGTTCTTC. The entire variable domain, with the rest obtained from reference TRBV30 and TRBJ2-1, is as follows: SQTIHQWPATLVQPVGSPLSLECTVEGTSNPNLYWYRQAAGRGLQLLFYSVGIGQISSEVPQNLSASRPQDRQFILSSKKLLLSDSGFYLCAWRPPTRGIGDEQFFGPGTRLTVL.

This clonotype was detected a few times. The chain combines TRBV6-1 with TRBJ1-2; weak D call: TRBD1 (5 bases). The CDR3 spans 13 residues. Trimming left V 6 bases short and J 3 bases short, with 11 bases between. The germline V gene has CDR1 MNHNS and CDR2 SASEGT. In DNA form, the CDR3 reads TGTGCCAGCAGCCACGGGGCTGACTATGGCTACACCTTC. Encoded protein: CASSHGADYGYTF.

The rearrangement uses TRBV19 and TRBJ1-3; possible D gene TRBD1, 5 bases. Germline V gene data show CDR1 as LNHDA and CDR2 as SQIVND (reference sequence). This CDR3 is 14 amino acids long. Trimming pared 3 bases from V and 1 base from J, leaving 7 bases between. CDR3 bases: TGTGCCAGTAGTATTAGGGGATCTGGAAACACCATATATTTT. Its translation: CASSIRGSGNTIYF.

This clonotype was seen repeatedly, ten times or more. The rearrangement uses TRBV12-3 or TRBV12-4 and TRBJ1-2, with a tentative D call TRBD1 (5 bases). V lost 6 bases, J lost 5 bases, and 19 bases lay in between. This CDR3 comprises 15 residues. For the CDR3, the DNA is TGTGCCAGCAGCACAAACCCCCGGGACGGTTATGGCTACACCTTC. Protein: CASSTNPRDGYGYTF.

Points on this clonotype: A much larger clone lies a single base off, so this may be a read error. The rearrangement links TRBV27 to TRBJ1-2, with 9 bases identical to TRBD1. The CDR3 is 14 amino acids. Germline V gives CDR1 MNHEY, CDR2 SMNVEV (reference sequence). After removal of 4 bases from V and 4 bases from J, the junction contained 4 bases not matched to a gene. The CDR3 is CASSSGTGTYGYTF. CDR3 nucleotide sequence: TGTGCCAGCAGTTCCGGGACAGGGACCTATGGCTACACCTTC.

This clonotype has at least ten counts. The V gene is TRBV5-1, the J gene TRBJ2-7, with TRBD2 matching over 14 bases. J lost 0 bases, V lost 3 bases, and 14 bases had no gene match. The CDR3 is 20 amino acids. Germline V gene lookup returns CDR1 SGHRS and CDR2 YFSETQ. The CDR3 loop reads CASSWRAGGLAGVTSYEQYF. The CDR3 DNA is TGCGCCAGCAGCTGGAGGGCTGGGGGACTAGCGGGAGTTACCTCCTACGAGCAGTACTTC.

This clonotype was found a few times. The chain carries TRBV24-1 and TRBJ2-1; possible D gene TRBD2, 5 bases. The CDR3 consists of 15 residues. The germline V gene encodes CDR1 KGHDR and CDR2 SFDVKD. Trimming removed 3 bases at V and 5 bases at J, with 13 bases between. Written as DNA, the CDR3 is TGTGCCACCAGTGATACGGGGAGTGGAAACAATGAGCAGTTCTTC. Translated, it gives CATSDTGSGNNEQFF.

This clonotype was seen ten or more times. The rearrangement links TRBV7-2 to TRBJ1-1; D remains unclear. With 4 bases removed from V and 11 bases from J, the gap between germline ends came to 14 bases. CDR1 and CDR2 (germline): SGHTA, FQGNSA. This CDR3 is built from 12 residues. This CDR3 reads CASSSRQMGAFF. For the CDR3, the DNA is TGTGCCAGCAGCTCCCGTCAAATGGGGGCTTTCTTT.

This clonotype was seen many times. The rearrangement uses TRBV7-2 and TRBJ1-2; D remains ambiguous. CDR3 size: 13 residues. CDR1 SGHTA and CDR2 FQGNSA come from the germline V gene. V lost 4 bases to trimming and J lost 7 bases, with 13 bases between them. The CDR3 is CASSSTPQSGYTF. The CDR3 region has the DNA TGTGCCAGCAGCTCCACCCCCCAGAGTGGCTACACCTTC.

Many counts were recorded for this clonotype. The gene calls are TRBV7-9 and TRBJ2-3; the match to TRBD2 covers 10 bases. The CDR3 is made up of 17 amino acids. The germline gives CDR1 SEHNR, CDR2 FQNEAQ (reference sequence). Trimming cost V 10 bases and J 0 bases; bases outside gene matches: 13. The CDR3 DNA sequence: TGTGCCACTTCGACTACCGGACTAGCGGAAAGCACAGATACGCAGTATTTT. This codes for CATSTTGLAESTDTQYF.

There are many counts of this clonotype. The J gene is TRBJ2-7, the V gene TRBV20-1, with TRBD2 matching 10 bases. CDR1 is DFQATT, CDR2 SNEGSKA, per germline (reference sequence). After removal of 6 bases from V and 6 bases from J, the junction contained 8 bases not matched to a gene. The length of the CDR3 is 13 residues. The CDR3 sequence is CSADGLAAFEQYF. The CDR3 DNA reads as TGCAGTGCCGACGGACTAGCGGCCTTCGAGCAGTACTTC.

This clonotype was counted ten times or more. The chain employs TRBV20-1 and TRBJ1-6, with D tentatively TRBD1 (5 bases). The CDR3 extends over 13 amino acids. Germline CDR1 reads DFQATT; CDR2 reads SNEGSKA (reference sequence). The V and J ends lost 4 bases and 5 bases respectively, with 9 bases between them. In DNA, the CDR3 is TGCAGTGCTACGGACACCCATAATTCACCCCTCCACTTT. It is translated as CSATDTHNSPLHF.

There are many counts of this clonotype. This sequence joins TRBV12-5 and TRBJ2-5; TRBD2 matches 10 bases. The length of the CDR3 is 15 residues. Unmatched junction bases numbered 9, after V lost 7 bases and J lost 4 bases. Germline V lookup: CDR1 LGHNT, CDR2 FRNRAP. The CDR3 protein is CASAPSGRAGETQYF. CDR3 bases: TGTGCTAGTGCACCGAGCGGGAGGGCCGGAGAGACCCAGTACTTC.

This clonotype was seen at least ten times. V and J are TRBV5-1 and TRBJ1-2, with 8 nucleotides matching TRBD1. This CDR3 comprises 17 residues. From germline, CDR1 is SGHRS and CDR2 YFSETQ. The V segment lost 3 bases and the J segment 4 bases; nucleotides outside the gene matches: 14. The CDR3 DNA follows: TGCGCCAGCAGCTACCCGGACAGGGAAGAGGCTCCCTATGGCTACACCTTC. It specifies CASSYPDREEAPYGYTF.

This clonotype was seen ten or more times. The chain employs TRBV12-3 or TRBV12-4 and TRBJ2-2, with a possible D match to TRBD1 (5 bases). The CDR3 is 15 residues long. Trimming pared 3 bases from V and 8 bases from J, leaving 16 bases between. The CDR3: CASSFGQGDLGELFF. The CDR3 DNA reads TGTGCCAGCAGTTTTGGGCAGGGTGATTTGGGGGAGCTGTTTTTT.

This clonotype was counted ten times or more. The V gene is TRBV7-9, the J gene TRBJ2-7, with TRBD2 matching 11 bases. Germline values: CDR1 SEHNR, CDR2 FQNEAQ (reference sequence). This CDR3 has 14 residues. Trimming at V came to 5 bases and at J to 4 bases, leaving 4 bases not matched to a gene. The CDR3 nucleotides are TGTGCCAGCAGCCCGGGACTAGCGGAATACGAGCAGTACTTC. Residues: CASSPGLAEYEQYF.

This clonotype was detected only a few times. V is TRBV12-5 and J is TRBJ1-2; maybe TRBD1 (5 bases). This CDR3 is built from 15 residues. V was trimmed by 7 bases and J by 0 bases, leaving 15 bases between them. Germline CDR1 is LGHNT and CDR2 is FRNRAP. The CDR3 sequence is CASVRDSSSNYGYTF. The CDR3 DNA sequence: TGTGCTAGTGTGCGGGACTCCAGCTCTAACTATGGCTACACCTTC.

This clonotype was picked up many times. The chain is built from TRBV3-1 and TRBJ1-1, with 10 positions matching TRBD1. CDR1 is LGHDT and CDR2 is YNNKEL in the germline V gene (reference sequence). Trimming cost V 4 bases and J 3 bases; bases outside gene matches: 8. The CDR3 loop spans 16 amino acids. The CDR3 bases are TGTGCCAGCAGCCCGAACTTGGGGACAGGGGACACTGAAGCTTTCTTT. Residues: CASSPNLGTGDTEAFF.

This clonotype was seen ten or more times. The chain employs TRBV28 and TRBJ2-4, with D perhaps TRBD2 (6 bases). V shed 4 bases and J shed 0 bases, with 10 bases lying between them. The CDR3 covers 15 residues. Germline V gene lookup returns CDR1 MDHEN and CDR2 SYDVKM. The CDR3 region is CASSSPGAAKNIQYF. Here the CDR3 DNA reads TGTGCCAGCAGTTCCCCGGGAGCAGCCAAAAACATTCAGTACTTC. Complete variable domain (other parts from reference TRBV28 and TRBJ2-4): DVKVTQSSRYLVKRTGEKVFLECVQDMDHENMFWYRQDPGLGLRLIYFSYDVKMKEKGDIPEGYSVSREKKERFSLILESASTNQTSMYLCASSSPGAAKNIQYFGAGTRLSVL.

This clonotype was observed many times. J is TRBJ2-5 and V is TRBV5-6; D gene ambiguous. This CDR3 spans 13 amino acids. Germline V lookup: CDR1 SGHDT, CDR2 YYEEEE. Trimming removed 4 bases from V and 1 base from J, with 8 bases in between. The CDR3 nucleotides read TGTGCCAGCAGCCCAAATTTCCAAGAGACCCAGTACTTC. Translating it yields CASSPNFQETQYF.

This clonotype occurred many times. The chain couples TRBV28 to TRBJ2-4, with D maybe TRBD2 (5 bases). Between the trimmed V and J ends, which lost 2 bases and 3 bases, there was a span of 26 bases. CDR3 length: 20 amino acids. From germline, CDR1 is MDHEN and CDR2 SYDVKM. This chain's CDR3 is CASSLTFGNFTPAGKNIQYF. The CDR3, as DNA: TGTGCCAGCAGTTTAACTTTCGGGAATTTTACACCGGCGGGCAAAAACATTCAGTACTTC.

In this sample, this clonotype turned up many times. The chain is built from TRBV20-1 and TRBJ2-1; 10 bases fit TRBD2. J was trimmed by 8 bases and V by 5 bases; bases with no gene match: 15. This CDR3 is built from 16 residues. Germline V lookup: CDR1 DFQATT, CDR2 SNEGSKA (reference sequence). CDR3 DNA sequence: TGCAGTGCTGACGATCTAGCGGGAGCCCCCTTAGATGAGCAGTTCTTC. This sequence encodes CSADDLAGAPLDEQFF.

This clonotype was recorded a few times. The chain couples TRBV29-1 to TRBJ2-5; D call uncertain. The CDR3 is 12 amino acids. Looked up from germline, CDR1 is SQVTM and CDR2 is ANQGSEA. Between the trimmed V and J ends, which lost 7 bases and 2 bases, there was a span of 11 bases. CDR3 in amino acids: CSGLTVQETQYF. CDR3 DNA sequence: TGCAGCGGCCTTACAGTTCAAGAGACCCAGTACTTC.

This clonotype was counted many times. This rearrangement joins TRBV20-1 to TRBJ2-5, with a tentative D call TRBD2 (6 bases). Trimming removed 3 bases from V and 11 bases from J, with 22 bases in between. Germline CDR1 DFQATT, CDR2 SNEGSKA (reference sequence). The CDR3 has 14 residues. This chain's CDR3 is CSASRRGTEGRQYF. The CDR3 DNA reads TGCAGTGCTAGCAGGCGGGGAACAGAGGGAAGACAGTACTTC.

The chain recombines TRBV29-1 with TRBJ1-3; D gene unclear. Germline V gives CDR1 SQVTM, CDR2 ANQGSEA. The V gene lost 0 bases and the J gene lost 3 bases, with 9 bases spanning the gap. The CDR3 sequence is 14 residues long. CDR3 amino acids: CSVEDRTDGNTIYF. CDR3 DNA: TGCAGCGTTGAAGATCGGACGGATGGAAACACCATATATTTT.

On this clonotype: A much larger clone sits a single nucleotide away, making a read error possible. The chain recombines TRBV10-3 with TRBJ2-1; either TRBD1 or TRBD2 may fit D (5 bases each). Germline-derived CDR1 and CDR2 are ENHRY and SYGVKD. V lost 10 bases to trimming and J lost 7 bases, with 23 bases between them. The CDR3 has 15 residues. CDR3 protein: CASGEQYLGGNEQFF. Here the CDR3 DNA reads TGTGCCAGCGGAGAACAGTACCTTGGGGGTAATGAGCAGTTCTTC.

CDR3 sequence (DNA): TGCAGTGGCCCGACTAGCGGGAGAGGGGGAACGCAGTATTTT. Translated: CSGPTSGRGGTQYF. This rearrangement joins TRBV20-1 to TRBJ2-3, with TRBD2 matching over 12 bases. Germline V CDR1 and CDR2: DFQATT, SNEGSKA (reference sequence). Trimming at V came to 7 bases and at J to 9 bases, leaving 11 bases not matched to a gene. The CDR3 is made up of 14 amino acids.

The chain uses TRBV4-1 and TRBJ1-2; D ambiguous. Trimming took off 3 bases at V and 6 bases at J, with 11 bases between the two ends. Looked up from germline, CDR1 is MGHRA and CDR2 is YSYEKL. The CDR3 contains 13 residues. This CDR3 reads CASSQPLPNGYTF. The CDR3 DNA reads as TGCGCCAGCAGCCAGCCCTTACCAAATGGCTACACCTTC.